Below are 22 T cell receptor beta chains sequenced from a single sample in a study of siplizumab effects on memory and regulatory T cells. Produced via immunoSEQ multiplex PCR; TCRdb's table is partial and in-frame only. This table has approximately 94,000 clones, 94% appearing once. Sequenced input: non-Treg CD4+ T cells sorted from blood. The receptor source for this set is a human donor in good health.

This clone was observed once. The chain uses TRBV6-5 and TRBJ1-2, with a tentative D call TRBD1 (6 bases). CDR1 and CDR2 (germline): MNHEY, SVGAGI. The V and J ends lost 2 bases and 7 bases respectively, with 14 bases between them. This CDR3 is 14 amino acids long. Here the CDR3 DNA reads TGTGCCAGCAGTTACCCCGACAGGTTTGGTGGCTACACCTTC. Translating it yields CASSYPDRFGGYTF.

A single count supports this clone. The chain is built from TRBV7-3 and TRBJ2-3, with 14 bases aligning to TRBD2. Losses at the gene ends were 2 bases for V and 6 bases for J; bases not matched to a gene: 7. The germline V gene has CDR1 SGHTA and CDR2 FQGTGA. The CDR3 is 17 amino acids. The CDR3 DNA reads as TGTGCCAGCAGCTTAGGACTAGCGGGAGGCTCCTGGGATACGCAGTATTTT. This sequence encodes CASSLGLAGGSWDTQYF.

This clone was picked up one time. The chain combines TRBV5-1 with TRBJ2-5, with a tentative D call TRBD2 (6 bases). Trimming removed 4 bases at V and 1 base at J, with 14 bases between. Germline CDR1 is SGHRS and CDR2 is YFSETQ. CDR3 length: 15 residues. CDR3 bases: TGCGCCAGCAGCGGAACAATAGCGGCCCAAGAGACCCAGTACTTC. Translated, it gives CASSGTIAAQETQYF.

The chain couples TRBV10-3 to TRBJ2-5; D assignment may be TRBD1 or TRBD2 (5 bases each). This CDR3 comprises 14 residues. The germline gives CDR1 ENHRY, CDR2 SYGVKD. V was clipped by 3 bases and J by 2 bases, with 10 bases between them. The CDR3 DNA sequence: TGTGCCATCAGTGACGGGGCGGGTCAAGAGACCCAGTACTTC. Its protein is CAISDGAGQETQYF.

The rearrangement uses TRBV28 and TRBJ1-5; TRBD1 matches at 7 bases. The V and J ends lost 8 bases and 11 bases, in that order; junction bases with no gene match: 12. CDR3 size: 13 residues. Germline loops: CDR1 MDHEN, CDR2 SYDVKM. In nucleotides, the CDR3 is TGTGCCAGCCGTCGGGCAGGGGGGACGTCCCAGCATTTT. This translates into CASRRAGGTSQHF.

The gene calls are TRBV29-1 and TRBJ2-6, with D possibly matching TRBD1 (6 bases). Between the trimmed V and J ends, which lost 4 bases and 0 bases, there was a span of 25 bases. Germline V gene lookup returns CDR1 SQVTM and CDR2 ANQGSEA. This CDR3 contains 20 residues. CDR3 residues: CSVVVSRGKVQSSGANVLTF. In DNA, the CDR3 is TGCAGCGTTGTGGTTTCCAGGGGAAAGGTTCAAAGCTCTGGGGCCAACGTCCTGACTTTC.

The chain is built from TRBV10-1 and TRBJ1-1, with 9 bases that match TRBD1. The CDR3 runs 13 residues. Per germline, CDR1 WNHNN and CDR2 SYGVQD (reference sequence). J gave up 4 bases and V 5 bases, and 2 bases lay outside the gene matches. The CDR3 DNA sequence: TGCGCCAGCAGTCGGACAGGGGCCACTGAAGCTTTCTTT. It specifies CASSRTGATEAFF.

The chain is built from TRBV6-6 and TRBJ1-1; the D gene is possibly TRBD1 (6 bases). CDR3 length: 14 residues. Germline values: CDR1 MNHNY, CDR2 SVGAGI (reference sequence). V dropped 7 bases and J dropped 5 bases, with 17 bases sitting between them. CDR3 residues: CASNLRGDGTEAFF. CDR3 bases: TGTGCCAGCAATCTCAGGGGTGACGGGACTGAAGCTTTCTTT.

In this sample, this clone turned up a few times. The chain links TRBV27 to TRBJ1-1; TRBD1 might be the D (5 bases). CDR3 length equals 14 residues. Germline lookup yields CDR1 MNHEY and CDR2 SMNVEV (reference sequence). With 6 bases removed from V and 1 base from J, the gap between germline ends came to 12 bases. The CDR3 DNA follows: TGTGCCAGCAGGGTTCAGGGCAAGAACACTGAAGCTTTCTTT. It encodes CASRVQGKNTEAFF.

The rearrangement uses TRBV27 and TRBJ2-7, with D unresolved. CDR1 is MNHEY, CDR2 SMNVEV, per germline (reference sequence). The CDR3 is made up of 14 amino acids. The ends were cut back, 4 bases at V and 1 base at J, with 11 bases in the middle. For the CDR3, the DNA is TGTGCCAGCAGTTCCCAACCCAGTTCCTACGAGCAGTACTTC. Protein sequence: CASSSQPSSYEQYF.

The chain combines TRBV9 with TRBJ2-1, with D possibly being TRBD2 (5 bases). The CDR3 is made up of 15 amino acids. The V and J ends lost 4 bases and 0 bases respectively, with 11 bases between them. Looked up from germline, CDR1 is SGDLS and CDR2 is YYNGEE. CDR3 in DNA: TGTGCCAGCAGCAATACTAGGAGCTCCTACAATGAGCAGTTCTTC. The encoded protein is CASSNTRSSYNEQFF.

V is TRBV18 and J is TRBJ1-4; 11 bases are a match to TRBD1. The germline V gene encodes CDR1 KGHSH and CDR2 LQKENI. This CDR3 has 19 amino acids. The J segment lost 0 bases and the V segment lost 4 bases, leaving 10 bases of the junction unmatched. The CDR3 bases are TGTGCCAGCTCACAAATCCCGGGACAGGGGGATGCAACTAATGAAAAACTGTTTTTT. The encoded protein is CASSQIPGQGDATNEKLFF.

The rearrangement joins TRBV7-2 to TRBJ2-7; D not resolved. The CDR3 is 16 amino acids. The V and J ends lost 0 bases and 0 bases respectively, with 12 bases between them. Germline-derived CDR1 and CDR2 are SGHTA and FQGNSA. The CDR3 DNA reads as TGTGCCAGCAGCTTAGCGCCACAGAGTTTCTCCTACGAGCAGTACTTC. As protein: CASSLAPQSFSYEQYF.

The V and J genes are TRBV19 and TRBJ1-1; D is undetermined. CDR3 length: 14 amino acids. V lost 3 bases and J 0 bases, leaving 8 bases between the germline ends. Germline-derived CDR1 and CDR2 are LNHDA and SQIVND (reference sequence). CDR3 loop: CASSIGQLNTEAFF. For the CDR3, the DNA is TGTGCCAGTAGTATCGGGCAGCTGAACACTGAAGCTTTCTTT.

This clone was observed a single time. The chain couples TRBV19 to TRBJ2-3; TRBD2 agrees at 11 bases. The V and J ends lost 4 bases and 0 bases, in that order; junction bases with no gene match: 12. This CDR3 region has 19 residues. Germline CDR1 is LNHDA and CDR2 is SQIVND (reference sequence). The CDR3 sequence: CASSRTPPGLAASTDTQYF. The CDR3 nucleotides are TGTGCCAGTAGTAGGACCCCTCCGGGACTAGCGGCTAGCACAGATACGCAGTATTTT.

J is TRBJ2-5 and V is TRBV6-1; possible D gene TRBD2, 5 bases. From germline, CDR1 is MNHNS and CDR2 SASEGT. Trimming left V 2 bases short and J 4 bases short, with 11 bases between. The CDR3 runs to 14 residues. The CDR3 spells CASSEQQGRETQYF. DNA of the CDR3: TGTGCCAGCAGTGAACAACAAGGGAGAGAGACCCAGTACTTC.

This chain joins TRBV6-5 and TRBJ1-1; 8 bases line up with TRBD1. The CDR3 is made up of 13 amino acids. In germline, CDR1 is MNHEY, CDR2 SVGAGI. The ends lost 7 bases at V and 5 bases at J; junction bases unmatched: 6. CDR3 region: CASNRGAFTEAFF. The CDR3 bases are TGTGCCAGCAACAGGGGGGCATTTACTGAAGCTTTCTTT.

The J gene is TRBJ2-3, the V gene TRBV2; D is undetermined. V shed 7 bases and J shed 0 bases, with 32 bases lying between them. Germline V gene sequence: CDR1 SNHLY, CDR2 FYNNEI. The CDR3 loop spans 21 amino acids. CDR3 DNA: TGTGCCAGCACCCCTCTTTTTAGCAGGTTGCTCTCGGTCGGGAGCACAGATACGCAGTATTTT. This translates into CASTPLFSRLLSVGSTDTQYF.

The V gene is TRBV5-1, the J gene TRBJ2-5; D gene ambiguous. The CDR3 extends over 13 amino acids. V lost 2 bases and J 3 bases, leaving 8 bases between the germline ends. In germline, CDR1 is SGHRS, CDR2 YFSETQ. This CDR3 reads CASSLSGKETQYF. The CDR3 nucleotides are TGCGCCAGCAGCTTATCGGGTAAAGAGACCCAGTACTTC.

The chain joins TRBV9 to TRBJ2-1, with D unresolved. The germline V and J ends were trimmed by 2 bases and 5 bases, with 8 bases remaining between them. The length of the CDR3 is 13 residues. Germline values: CDR1 SGDLS, CDR2 YYNGEE. The CDR3 protein is CASSVRPDNEQFF. CDR3 nucleotides: TGTGCCAGCAGCGTCAGACCGGACAATGAGCAGTTCTTC.

This chain links TRBV5-6 with TRBJ1-2, with 10 nucleotides matching TRBD1. This CDR3 is built from 13 residues. CDR1 is SGHDT and CDR2 is YYEEEE in the germline V gene. J lost 3 bases, V lost 9 bases, and 5 bases had no gene match. The CDR3 sequence is CATNGQGDYGYTF. The CDR3 coding sequence is TGTGCCACCAACGGACAGGGGGACTATGGCTACACCTTC.

This chain links TRBV6-6 with TRBJ1-5; D call uncertain. V dropped 2 bases and J dropped 4 bases, with 12 bases sitting between them. The length of the CDR3 is 15 residues. Looked up from germline, CDR1 is MNHNY and CDR2 is SVGAGI (reference sequence). The CDR3, as DNA: TGTGCCAGCAGTTACGGGCCCGAGGGAAATCAGCCCCAGCATTTT. It encodes CASSYGPEGNQPQHF.